The 24 T cell receptor beta chains reported below all come from one sample, sequenced in a study of blood T cell repertoires in COVID-19. The method was immunoSEQ multiplex PCR; TCRdb's version includes in-frame clones alone and lacks a portion of them. The sample yields around 300,000 clones, 88% seen once. The source material was PBMCs or T cells enriched from blood (not recorded which). These receptors originate from a man aged 30-40 years who had recovered from COVID-19.

The chain recombines TRBV7-9 with TRBJ1-2, with 7 nucleotides matching TRBD1. The CDR3 consists of 14 residues. Germline V gene sequence: CDR1 SEHNR, CDR2 FQNEAQ (reference sequence). With 5 bases clipped from V and 2 bases from J, the junction kept 5 bases outside the gene matches. In nucleotides, the CDR3 is TGTGCCAGCAGCGGCACAGGGGCCAACTATGGCTACACCTTC. It specifies CASSGTGANYGYTF.

This chain uses TRBV5-1 with TRBJ1-2; 8 bases match TRBD1. V shed 4 bases and J 8 bases; nucleotides not matched to a gene: 7. The CDR3 totals 13 residues. CDR1 is SGHRS and CDR2 is YFSETQ in the germline V gene. The CDR3 spells CASSPDRVGGYTF. DNA for the CDR3: TGCGCCAGCAGCCCGGACAGGGTCGGAGGCTACACCTTC.

The genes are TRBV28 and TRBJ1-5; 7 nucleotides agree with TRBD1. Germline lookup yields CDR1 MDHEN and CDR2 SYDVKM. Unmatched junction bases numbered 7, after V lost 4 bases and J lost 4 bases. The CDR3 has 15 residues. CDR3 protein: CASSSWGQQNQPQHF. The CDR3 region has the DNA TGTGCCAGCAGTTCATGGGGACAGCAAAATCAGCCCCAGCATTTT. Full variable domain (missing parts from reference TRBV28 and TRBJ1-5): DVKVTQSSRYLVKRTGEKVFLECVQDMDHENMFWYRQDPGLGLRLIYFSYDVKMKEKGDIPEGYSVSREKKERFSLILESASTNQTSMYLCASSSWGQQNQPQHFGDGTRLSIL.

In this sample, this clone turned up once. The rearrangement links TRBV2 to TRBJ2-1; 12 bases map to TRBD2. From germline, CDR1 is SNHLY and CDR2 FYNNEI. V lost 6 bases, J lost 4 bases, and 7 bases stayed unmatched. This CDR3 has 16 amino acids. The CDR3 DNA sequence: TGTGCCAGCAGACGCGGGACTAGCGGGTCTTACAATGAGCAGTTCTTC. Protein product: CASRRGTSGSYNEQFF.

The J gene is TRBJ1-3, the V gene TRBV7-9, with 8 positions matching TRBD1. Germline CDR1 reads SEHNR; CDR2 reads FQNEAQ (reference sequence). The CDR3 runs to 15 residues. The trim removed 1 base at V and 2 bases at J, leaving 1 base unmatched. DNA for the CDR3: TGTGCCAGCAGCTTAGAGACAGGGGCTGGAAACACCATATATTTT. It codes for CASSLETGAGNTIYF.

The rearrangement links TRBV3-1 (or the pseudogene TRBV3-2) to TRBJ1-2; D not resolved. This CDR3 spans 19 amino acids. Germline V gene data show CDR1 as LGHDT and CDR2 as YNNKEL (reference sequence). V dropped 0 bases and J dropped 1 base, with 21 bases sitting between them. CDR3 nucleotides: TGTGCCAGCAGCCAAGAACGGAGTGTTTTCGGCAGTAATAACTATGGCTACACCTTC. Its translation: CASSQERSVFGSNNYGYTF.

This chain connects TRBV5-4 to TRBJ2-1, with 8 bases lining up with TRBD1. This CDR3 is 14 amino acids long. The junction had 4 bases not matched to a gene; V was cut back by 2 bases and J by 6 bases. Germline V gene sequence: CDR1 SGHNT, CDR2 YYREEE (reference sequence). CDR3 residues: CASSLRQGANEQFF. The DNA of the CDR3 is TGTGCCAGCAGCTTAAGGCAGGGGGCCAATGAGCAGTTCTTC.

This clone was seen only once. This chain connects TRBV6-5 to TRBJ1-2, with TRBD1 identical over 9 bases. This CDR3 contains 15 residues. V was pared by 7 bases and J by 2 bases, with 8 bases of the junction left unmatched. Looked up from germline, CDR1 is MNHEY and CDR2 is SVGAGI. The CDR3 region is CASMMTGGSNYGYTF. The DNA for the CDR3 is TGTGCCAGCATGATGACAGGGGGTTCAAACTATGGCTACACCTTC.

The chain carries TRBV5-1 and TRBJ2-2, with 7 bases aligning to TRBD1. CDR3 length: 16 amino acids. Germline CDR1 SGHRS, CDR2 YFSETQ. The J segment lost 6 bases and the V segment lost 4 bases, leaving 12 bases of the junction unmatched. The DNA of the CDR3 is TGCGCCAGCAGCGTTACAACGACAGGGTCGGCCGGGGAGCTGTTTTTT. Translated: CASSVTTTGSAGELFF.

A few counts support this clone. The gene calls are TRBV6-5 and TRBJ1-6; D is uncertain. This CDR3 is built from 14 residues. V gave up 6 bases and J gave up 0 bases, with 6 bases separating them. Germline CDR1 and CDR2: MNHEY and SVGAGI. CDR3 sequence reads: CASSEPSYNSPLHF. DNA for the CDR3: TGTGCCAGCAGCGAGCCCTCCTATAATTCACCCCTCCACTTT.

Only one count was recorded for this clone. The chain is built from TRBV29-1 and TRBJ2-3, with TRBD1 as a possible D gene (8 bases). CDR1 and CDR2 from the germline V gene are SQVTM and ANQGSEA. Deletions cut 8 bases from V and 2 bases from J, with 20 bases between. The CDR3 has 15 residues. CDR3 protein: CSTGGTTALTDTQYF. For the CDR3, the DNA is TGCAGCACAGGGGGGACTACCGCTCTCACAGATACGCAGTATTTT.

This clone was counted a single time. The chain's CDR3 is CASSLSRAGNTIYF. CDR3 DNA: TGTGCCAGCAGTTTATCCAGGGCCGGAAACACCATATATTTT. V usage is TRBV27 and J usage is TRBJ1-3; weak D call: TRBD1 (5 bases). The V end was cut by 0 bases, the J end by 4 bases, with 7 bases between. Germline lookup yields CDR1 MNHEY and CDR2 SMNVEV (reference sequence). The CDR3 consists of 14 residues.

The chain couples TRBV7-4 to TRBJ2-7, with TRBD2 matching 14 bases. The CDR3 totals 22 residues. Germline trimming cut 0 bases from V and 3 bases from J; bases unmatched to any gene: 19. Per the germline V gene, CDR1 is SGHVT and CDR2 is SQSDAQ. The CDR3 spells CASSLAARAGTSGGPHLYEQYF. DNA for the CDR3: TGTGCCAGCAGCTTAGCCGCCAGGGCCGGGACTAGCGGGGGTCCCCACCTCTACGAGCAGTACTTC.

The chain carries TRBV2 and TRBJ1-6, with no clear D. This CDR3 is 15 amino acids long. Germline values: CDR1 SNHLY, CDR2 FYNNEI. The germline V and J ends were trimmed by 6 bases and 7 bases, with 16 bases remaining between them. This CDR3 is CASSDEALANSPLHF. Written as DNA, the CDR3 is TGTGCCAGCAGCGATGAGGCACTTGCAAATTCACCCCTCCACTTT.

The rearrangement uses TRBV6-1 and TRBJ1-2; D is possibly TRBD1 (5 bases). Germline V gene data show CDR1 as MNHNS and CDR2 as SASEGT. Trimming shortened V by 2 bases and J by 1 base, and 14 bases separated the two germline ends. This CDR3 is built from 16 residues. In DNA, the CDR3 is TGTGCCAGCAGTGAAAGGGGTCAGCGCAATAACTATGGCTACACCTTC. Translated: CASSERGQRNNYGYTF.

This clone appeared once. The same CDR3 is also encoded by other DNA sequences in this sample. The DNA of the CDR3 is TGTGCCAGCAGTTACTCGCAGGGTACTGGAAACACCATATATTTT. It encodes CASSYSQGTGNTIYF. V usage is TRBV6-5 and J usage is TRBJ1-3; D is perhaps TRBD1 (5 bases). CDR1 MNHEY and CDR2 SVGAGI come from the germline V gene. The CDR3 is made up of 15 amino acids. Trimming shortened V by 0 bases and J by 2 bases, and 8 bases separated the two germline ends.

This clone was seen just once. This chain links TRBV30 with TRBJ1-1; D is possibly TRBD1 (5 bases). Germline V gene sequence: CDR1 GTSNPN, CDR2 SVGIG (reference sequence). The CDR3 is 15 amino acids. The germline V and J ends were trimmed by 3 bases and 5 bases, with 19 bases remaining between them. CDR3 amino acids: CAWSKGSGRGTEAFF. In DNA form, the CDR3 reads TGTGCCTGGAGCAAAGGGTCAGGGCGGGGGACTGAAGCTTTCTTT.

This clone was picked up a small number of times. CDR3 sequence reads: CASTVGAAAGELFF. The CDR3 DNA reads as TGTGCCAGTACGGTAGGGGCCGCGGCCGGGGAGCTGTTTTTT. This chain links TRBV19 with TRBJ2-2; D might be TRBD1 (5 bases). This CDR3 is built from 14 residues. V gave up 7 bases and J gave up 6 bases, with 15 bases separating them. Germline CDR1 reads LNHDA; CDR2 reads SQIVND (reference sequence).

The chain uses TRBV5-1 and TRBJ2-4, with 7 nucleotides matching TRBD1. CDR3 length equals 15 residues. Unmatched junction bases numbered 10, after V lost 4 bases and J lost 6 bases. CDR1 and CDR2 (germline): SGHRS, YFSETQ. In nucleotides, the CDR3 is TGCGCCAGCAGCGAAACGACAGGGACGGGAAACATTCAGTACTTC. Amino acids: CASSETTGTGNIQYF.

V and J are TRBV7-9 and TRBJ2-2; TRBD2 agrees at 10 bases. Trimming removed 5 bases from V and 5 bases from J; junction bases left unmatched: 8. Germline V CDR1 and CDR2: SEHNR, FQNEAQ (reference sequence). The CDR3 extends over 16 amino acids. CDR3 DNA sequence: TGTGCCAGCAGCCCAATCCTAGCGGGGGAGACCGGGGAGCTGTTTTTT. The encoded protein is CASSPILAGETGELFF.

This clone was detected only once. The V and J genes are TRBV27 and TRBJ2-2; 8 bases match TRBD2. Germline assignment: CDR1 MNHEY and CDR2 SMNVEV (reference sequence). This CDR3 is 16 amino acids long. V was clipped by 4 bases and J by 5 bases; unmatched bases: 9. Here the CDR3 DNA reads TGTGCCAGCAGTTCTCCGGGACTAGTAGGGACCGGGGAGCTGTTTTTT. Translated, it gives CASSSPGLVGTGELFF.

V gene TRBV12-3 or TRBV12-4 combines with J gene TRBJ2-3; D possibly corresponds to TRBD2 (6 bases). The CDR3 is 12 amino acids. The V end lost 5 bases, the J end lost 11 bases, and 14 bases lay between the germline ends. The CDR3 nucleotides are TGTGCCAGCAGTCGGGACTCCCTTAAGCAGTATTTT. Protein: CASSRDSLKQYF.

A note on this clone: Other DNA sequences in the same sample also yield this CDR3. This chain links TRBV11-2 with TRBJ1-4; D call uncertain. The germline CDR1 and CDR2 sequences are SGHAT and FQNNGV. CDR3 length: 12 amino acids. Trimming left V 5 bases short and J 7 bases short, with 8 bases between. The CDR3 DNA sequence: TGTGCCAGCAGCCAGGAGGGTGAAAAACTGTTTTTT. Amino acid sequence: CASSQEGEKLFF.

This rearrangement joins TRBV9 to TRBJ1-4; TRBD1 matches 9 bases. V shed 2 bases, J shed 7 bases, and the junction held 6 bases outside the gene matches. Germline V gene data show CDR1 as SGDLS and CDR2 as YYNGEE. The CDR3 consists of 15 residues. CDR3 region: CASSVGGQGGEKLFF. The CDR3 bases are TGTGCCAGCAGCGTGGGGGGACAGGGTGGTGAAAAACTGTTTTTT.